The 29 T cell receptor beta chains given below trace back to one sample, sequenced in a study of blood T cell repertoires in COVID-19. The assay was immunoSEQ multiplex PCR, and TCRdb's table has in-frame clones only and misses some. The sample has approximately 500,000 clones, roughly nine tenths seen once; the top ten hold roughly 7.3%. The sequenced sample consisted of peripheral blood. The receptors shown here come from a woman between 50 and 59 years old with COVID-19, enrolled during active disease.

This clone was recorded once. The CDR3 DNA reads TGTGCCAGCAGCCAAGTTGGTCGGGGGGAGCTGTTTTTT. Its translation is CASSQVGRGELFF. The chain joins TRBV3-1 (or the pseudogene TRBV3-2) to TRBJ2-2; no reliable D call. The CDR3 consists of 13 residues. Trimming pared 1 base from V and 8 bases from J, leaving 8 bases between. CDR1 and CDR2 (germline): LGHDT, YNNKEL (reference sequence).

The chain joins TRBV5-1 to TRBJ1-1; 8 nucleotides align to TRBD1. Germline assignment: CDR1 SGHRS and CDR2 YFSETQ. The CDR3 extends over 13 amino acids. With 4 bases clipped from V and 5 bases from J, the junction kept 4 bases outside the gene matches. The CDR3 DNA reads as TGCGCCAGCAGCCCCAGGGGGCAGACTGAAGCTTTCTTT. Translation: CASSPRGQTEAFF.

The chain recombines TRBV5-4 with TRBJ2-2, with TRBD1 matching 8 bases. CDR1 is SGHNT, CDR2 YYREEE, per germline (reference sequence). Losses at the gene ends were 2 bases for V and 1 base for J; bases not matched to a gene: 1. The CDR3 length is 15 residues. The CDR3 loop reads CASSFGTGNTGELFF. CDR3 coding DNA: TGTGCCAGCAGCTTCGGGACAGGGAACACCGGGGAGCTGTTTTTT.

This clone has only a few counts. This chain joins TRBV11-2 and TRBJ1-6; TRBD1 agrees at 8 bases. The ends lost 5 bases at V and 11 bases at J; junction bases unmatched: 5. The CDR3 is 13 residues long. Germline V gene lookup returns CDR1 SGHAT and CDR2 FQNNGV. The CDR3: CASSRGQGAPLHF. The DNA of the CDR3 is TGTGCCAGCAGCCGCGGACAGGGCGCACCCCTCCACTTT.

The chain is built from TRBV30 and TRBJ1-5; no definite D call. The length of the CDR3 is 14 residues. Between the trimmed V and J ends, which lost 1 base and 0 bases, there was a span of 7 bases. Germline V gene sequence: CDR1 GTSNPN, CDR2 SVGIG (reference sequence). The CDR3 spells CAWSGQNSNQPQHF. In DNA, the CDR3 is TGTGCCTGGAGTGGGCAGAATAGCAATCAGCCCCAGCATTTT.

This chain joins TRBV28 and TRBJ2-5, with 9 bases matching TRBD1. The germline V gene encodes CDR1 MDHEN and CDR2 SYDVKM. The CDR3 runs to 17 residues. The junction had 7 bases not matched to a gene; V was cut back by 1 base and J by 1 base. CDR3 coding DNA: TGTGCCAGCAGTTTATTGCCCGGGACAGGGTTCCAAGAGACCCAGTACTTC. This encodes CASSLLPGTGFQETQYF. Full variable domain (remainder filled in from reference TRBV28 and TRBJ2-5): DVKVTQSSRYLVKRTGEKVFLECVQDMDHENMFWYRQDPGLGLRLIYFSYDVKMKEKGDIPEGYSVSREKKERFSLILESASTNQTSMYLCASSLLPGTGFQETQYFGPGTRLLVL.

The chain is built from TRBV24-1 and TRBJ1-2, with 7 bases fitting TRBD1. The V gene end was trimmed by 6 bases and the J gene end by 7 bases; junction bases not matched to a gene: 4. The CDR3 runs 12 residues. Germline-derived CDR1 and CDR2 are KGHDR and SFDVKD. The chain's CDR3 is CATSWTGPGYTF. The CDR3 bases are TGTGCCACCAGTTGGACAGGTCCTGGCTACACCTTC.

The V and J genes are TRBV5-6 and TRBJ2-7, with D possibly being TRBD1 (6 bases). In germline, CDR1 is SGHDT, CDR2 YYEEEE. This CDR3 is built from 16 residues. Trimming cost V 4 bases and J 0 bases, with 17 bases left between them. Here the CDR3 reads CASSGVDSDDSYEQYF. The CDR3 DNA follows: TGTGCCAGCAGCGGGGTGGACAGCGACGACTCCTACGAGCAGTACTTC.

The chain uses TRBV10-2 and TRBJ1-1, with D hard to call. The CDR3 consists of 12 residues. CDR1 WSHSY and CDR2 SAAADI come from the germline V gene. V gave up 8 bases and J gave up 1 base, with 8 bases separating them. CDR3 sequence reads: CASAPRNTEAFF. DNA for the CDR3: TGCGCCAGCGCGCCAAGGAACACTGAAGCTTTCTTT.

This CDR3 reads CASSPGQGLGSPLHF. The CDR3 coding sequence is TGTGCCAGCAGTCCGGGACAGGGGTTGGGATCACCCCTCCACTTT. The J gene is TRBJ1-6, the V gene TRBV6-5; 10 bases are shared with TRBD1. V trimming: 5 bases; J trimming: 10 bases; junction bases outside the gene matches: 8. Germline V CDR1 and CDR2: MNHEY, SVGAGI. The CDR3 loop spans 15 amino acids.

The V gene is TRBV7-9, the J gene TRBJ2-7; the match to TRBD1 covers 9 bases. Losses at the gene ends were 5 bases for V and 2 bases for J; bases not matched to a gene: 7. CDR1 and CDR2 from the germline V gene are SEHNR and FQNEAQ (reference sequence). CDR3 length equals 15 residues. CDR3: CASSHGTGIAYEQYF. The DNA for the CDR3 is TGTGCCAGCAGCCACGGGACAGGGATCGCCTACGAGCAGTACTTC.

The table lists this clone with a few counts. This chain links TRBV11-2 with TRBJ1-5; weak D call: TRBD1 (5 bases). V was cut by 0 bases and J by 10 bases, with 16 bases left in between. Germline lookup yields CDR1 SGHAT and CDR2 FQNNGV. The CDR3 has 15 residues. CDR3 protein: CASSLEGGSPHPQHF. The CDR3 nucleotides are TGTGCCAGCAGCTTAGAGGGGGGATCCCCTCATCCCCAGCATTTT.

This clone was seen once. This rearrangement joins TRBV30 to TRBJ2-7; TRBD1 matches at 9 bases. V was pared by 2 bases and J by 5 bases, with 7 bases of the junction left unmatched. The CDR3 runs 14 residues. In germline, CDR1 is GTSNPN, CDR2 SVGIG (reference sequence). This chain's CDR3 is CAWSSGTGPNEQYF. The CDR3 bases are TGTGCCTGGAGTTCCGGGACAGGGCCGAACGAGCAGTACTTC.

The chain links TRBV2 to TRBJ2-7; TRBD1 agrees at 10 bases. This CDR3 spans 14 amino acids. Trimming cost V 7 bases and J 2 bases; bases outside gene matches: 5. Germline values: CDR1 SNHLY, CDR2 FYNNEI. The CDR3 spells CASKRDRGTYEQYF. The CDR3, as DNA: TGTGCCAGCAAGCGGGACAGGGGTACCTACGAGCAGTACTTC.

This clone has a single count. The chain is built from TRBV9 and TRBJ1-1; 8 bases are shared with TRBD1. This CDR3 has 21 amino acids. Germline trimming cut 1 base from V and 1 base from J; bases unmatched to any gene: 21. Germline CDR1 is SGDLS and CDR2 is YYNGEE. CDR3 sequence reads: CASSVRVTPEDRDVKNTEAFF. CDR3 DNA: TGTGCCAGCAGCGTAAGGGTCACCCCTGAGGACAGGGACGTAAAGAACACTGAAGCTTTCTTT.

This sequence joins TRBV15 and TRBJ2-1, with D tentatively TRBD2 (6 bases). Germline V gives CDR1 LNHNV, CDR2 YYDKDF (reference sequence). CDR3 length: 15 amino acids. V was pared by 0 bases and J by 6 bases, with 12 bases between. The CDR3 DNA reads as TGTGCCACCAGCAGAGAAGCCTTAGCGGTCAATGAGCAGTTCTTC. Its protein is CATSREALAVNEQFF.

The V gene is TRBV4-1, the J gene TRBJ2-7, with TRBD2 as a possible D gene (7 bases). The CDR3 extends over 16 amino acids. The germline V gene encodes CDR1 MGHRA and CDR2 YSYEKL. Deletions cut 7 bases from V and 3 bases from J, with 22 bases between. The DNA for the CDR3 is TGCGCCAGCAAGGGGGGGGGACAAATTAATCTCTACGAGCAGTACTTC. As protein: CASKGGGQINLYEQYF.

This clone was seen just once. V usage is TRBV6-5 and J usage is TRBJ2-2; D is undetermined. The V end lost 2 bases, the J end lost 0 bases, and 7 bases lay between the germline ends. Germline CDR1 and CDR2: MNHEY and SVGAGI. The CDR3 is 15 residues long. The CDR3 protein is CASSYLRTNTGELFF. The CDR3 DNA is TGTGCCAGCAGTTACCTCAGGACGAACACCGGGGAGCTGTTTTTT.

The chain uses TRBV27 and TRBJ1-2; the D gene is possibly TRBD1 (5 bases). CDR3 length: 14 amino acids. CDR1 MNHEY and CDR2 SMNVEV come from the germline V gene (reference sequence). V was cut by 5 bases and J by 7 bases, with 17 bases left in between. CDR3 in DNA: TGTGCCAGCAGTCCCCGGGCAGGGTTGGGTGGCTACACCTTC. Protein product: CASSPRAGLGGYTF.

This chain joins TRBV7-9 and TRBJ1-1; TRBD1 might be the D (5 bases). V gave up 4 bases and J gave up 0 bases, with 12 bases separating them. Germline CDR1 SEHNR, CDR2 FQNEAQ (reference sequence). The CDR3 is made up of 15 amino acids. CDR3 sequence reads: CASSSGHRMNTEAFF. Written as DNA, the CDR3 is TGTGCCAGCAGCTCAGGACACCGCATGAACACTGAAGCTTTCTTT.

The chain combines TRBV11-2 with TRBJ2-5; TRBD2 might be the D (5 bases). The CDR3 consists of 16 residues. Germline CDR1 SGHAT, CDR2 FQNNGV. The V end was cut by 3 bases, the J end by 5 bases, with 19 bases between. The CDR3: CASSLTDLGASETQYF. As DNA, the CDR3 is TGTGCCAGCAGCTTGACCGATCTGGGAGCTTCGGAGACCCAGTACTTC.

The chain combines TRBV7-9 with TRBJ2-2; D may be TRBD2 (5 bases). CDR1 and CDR2 (germline): SEHNR, FQNEAQ (reference sequence). This CDR3 contains 18 residues. Trimming removed 2 bases from V and 0 bases from J, with 16 bases in between. In DNA, the CDR3 is TGTGCCAGCAGCTTACGGAGGCAGAGTCTCGCGAACACCGGGGAGCTGTTTTTT. Its translation: CASSLRRQSLANTGELFF.

The chain's CDR3 is CASSLEGASSYNSPLHF. CDR3 DNA: TGTGCCAGCAGCTTAGAGGGGGCCAGCTCCTATAATTCACCCCTCCACTTT. This sequence joins TRBV11-2 and TRBJ1-6, with D possibly being TRBD1 (6 bases). In germline, CDR1 is SGHAT, CDR2 FQNNGV. This CDR3 has 17 residues. Deletions cut 0 bases from V and 0 bases from J, with 9 bases between.

The chain carries TRBV25-1 and TRBJ1-2; D gene unclear. The CDR3 has 14 residues. The germline V gene has CDR1 MGHDK and CDR2 SYGVNS. Trimming shortened V by 5 bases and J by 0 bases, and 10 bases separated the two germline ends. The CDR3 nucleotides are TGTGCCAGCAGTCCTTCCGGGACTAACTATGGCTACACCTTC. It yields the protein CASSPSGTNYGYTF.

The chain is built from TRBV28 and TRBJ2-3; D might be TRBD2 (6 bases). CDR3 length: 15 amino acids. Germline V lookup: CDR1 MDHEN, CDR2 SYDVKM. V was cut by 5 bases and J by 4 bases, with 16 bases left in between. This chain's CDR3 is CASSAWGVNADTQYF. The CDR3 DNA is TGTGCCAGCAGTGCCTGGGGGGTAAACGCAGATACGCAGTATTTT.

The genes are TRBV27 and TRBJ2-6; 10 positions agree with TRBD1. Germline-derived CDR1 and CDR2 are MNHEY and SMNVEV (reference sequence). The CDR3 has 20 residues. With 5 bases clipped from V and 0 bases from J, the junction kept 13 bases outside the gene matches. The chain's CDR3 is CASSLGPGQGSLSGANVLTF. Here the CDR3 DNA reads TGTGCCAGCAGTCTCGGTCCGGGACAGGGGTCCCTCTCTGGGGCCAACGTCCTGACTTTC.

The gene calls are TRBV5-8 and TRBJ2-1; possibly TRBD2 for D (5 bases). From germline, CDR1 is SGHTS and CDR2 YDEGEE. This CDR3 spans 16 amino acids. V gave up 0 bases and J gave up 0 bases, with 10 bases separating them. The CDR3 sequence: CASSLAGMSSYNEQFF. In DNA form, the CDR3 reads TGTGCCAGCAGCTTGGCGGGGATGAGCTCCTACAATGAGCAGTTCTTC. The full variable domain, in which reference TRBV5-8 and TRBJ2-1 provide the parts outside the CDR3, is EAGVTQSPTHLIKTRGQQATLRCSPISGHTSVYWYQQALGLGLQFLLWYDEGEERNRGNFPPRFSGRQFPNYSSELNVNALELEDSALYLCASSLAGMSSYNEQFFGPGTRLTVL.

The chain recombines TRBV5-1 with TRBJ1-3; D gene uncertain. Germline assignment: CDR1 SGHRS and CDR2 YFSETQ. This CDR3 is 15 amino acids long. The V end was cut by 4 bases, the J end by 0 bases, with 11 bases between. Here the CDR3 reads CASSDNSLSGNTIYF. CDR3 sequence (DNA): TGCGCCAGCAGCGATAACAGCCTCTCTGGAAACACCATATATTTT.

The chain uses TRBV6-5 and TRBJ1-2; 9 nucleotides align to TRBD1. Germline loops: CDR1 MNHEY, CDR2 SVGAGI. With V trimmed by 7 bases and J by 8 bases, 8 bases remained unmatched. The CDR3 consists of 13 residues. The CDR3 DNA follows: TGTGCCAGCACCTCAACAGGGGGCCGCGGCTACACCTTC. Its protein is CASTSTGGRGYTF.